Shown below are 18 T cell receptor beta chains from a single sample sequenced in a study of cytomegalovirus exposure and HLA in healthy donors. Repertoires were generated with immunoSEQ multiplex PCR, while TCRdb's copy carries only in-frame clones and drops some. The sample consists of 100,000 to 150,000 clones, approximately 95% of them appearing once. Sequenced material: PBMCs. The receptors originated from a young man in good health and CMV-seronegative.

This chain uses TRBV27 with TRBJ1-1; 7 bases are shared with TRBD1. This CDR3 has 13 residues. Germline loops: CDR1 MNHEY, CDR2 SMNVEV (reference sequence). Unmatched junction bases numbered 7, after V lost 5 bases and J lost 7 bases. The CDR3 DNA reads TGTGCCAGCAGTCCTCGACAGGGCGATGAAGCTTTCTTT. This translates into CASSPRQGDEAFF.

This clone was seen a single time. V is TRBV30 and J is TRBJ1-1, with D unresolved. The CDR3 spans 11 residues. Trimming took off 0 bases at V and 6 bases at J, with 5 bases between the two ends. Germline assignment: CDR1 GTSNPN and CDR2 SVGIG (reference sequence). This CDR3 is CAWSVEPEAFF. The CDR3 DNA sequence: TGTGCCTGGAGTGTAGAGCCTGAAGCTTTCTTT.

The chain employs TRBV7-9 and TRBJ1-1, with D perhaps TRBD1 (6 bases). Germline V gene lookup returns CDR1 SEHNR and CDR2 FQNEAQ (reference sequence). The V and J ends lost 5 bases and 1 base respectively, with 23 bases between them. The CDR3 has 18 amino acids. The DNA of the CDR3 is TGTGCCAGCAGCCCGGACTTTCCGGGGGGACATTCGAACACTGAAGCTTTCTTT. Its translation is CASSPDFPGGHSNTEAFF. The full variable domain, its missing parts supplied by reference TRBV7-9 and TRBJ1-1, is DTGVSQNPRHKITKRGQNVTFRCDPISEHNRLYWYRQTLGQGPEFLTYFQNEAQLEKSRLLSDRFSAERPKGSFSTLEIQRTEQGDSAMYLCASSPDFPGGHSNTEAFFGQGTRLTVV.

The rearrangement links TRBV27 to TRBJ2-7; 9 bases agree with TRBD2. The CDR3 length is 15 residues. Germline CDR1 reads MNHEY; CDR2 reads SMNVEV (reference sequence). The J segment lost 6 bases and the V segment lost 3 bases, leaving 9 bases of the junction unmatched. CDR3 nucleotide sequence: TGTGCCAGCAGTTTCCTGACTAGCGGAGGGGCCGAGCAGTACTTC. Its translation: CASSFLTSGGAEQYF.

The genes are TRBV30 and TRBJ2-1; TRBD1 is a possible D gene (6 bases). V was pared by 2 bases and J by 4 bases, with 18 bases between. The CDR3 contains 16 residues. The V gene's germline CDR1 is GTSNPN and CDR2 SVGIG (reference sequence). The CDR3 sequence is CAWSPRTVVRYNEQFF. The CDR3 DNA follows: TGTGCCTGGAGTCCTCGGACAGTGGTCCGTTACAATGAGCAGTTCTTC.

The CDR3 DNA reads TGCAGCGTTGGTGCTGGAGGAGGCAATCAGCCCCAGCATTTT. This translates into CSVGAGGGNQPQHF. V and J are TRBV29-1 and TRBJ1-5; no firm D call. The ends were cut back, 4 bases at V and 2 bases at J, with 12 bases in the middle. Germline V gene lookup returns CDR1 SQVTM and CDR2 ANQGSEA. This CDR3 spans 14 amino acids.

This clone was counted only a few times. The J gene is TRBJ2-1, the V gene TRBV7-2; D is perhaps TRBD2 (5 bases). This CDR3 has 14 residues. The germline V and J ends were trimmed by 5 bases and 4 bases, with 12 bases remaining between them. Germline CDR1 SGHTA, CDR2 FQGNSA. The CDR3 spells CASSPLAYYNEQFF. Written as DNA, the CDR3 is TGTGCCAGCAGCCCATTAGCGTATTACAATGAGCAGTTCTTC.

J is TRBJ2-5 and V is TRBV13; TRBD2 matches at 10 bases. The CDR3 is made up of 15 amino acids. The ends lost 2 bases at V and 1 base at J; junction bases unmatched: 1. Germline CDR1 reads PRHDT; CDR2 reads FYEKMQ (reference sequence). CDR3 nucleotides: TGTGCCAGCAGCTTAATAGCGGGAGGCCAAGAGACCCAGTACTTC. This sequence encodes CASSLIAGGQETQYF.

This clone appeared a few times. J is TRBJ2-7 and V is TRBV28, with a tentative D call TRBD2 (6 bases). Germline values: CDR1 MDHEN, CDR2 SYDVKM. The CDR3 is made up of 15 amino acids. With 6 bases removed from V and 2 bases from J, the gap between germline ends came to 17 bases. The CDR3 spells CASSSPGRGTYEQYF. The CDR3 DNA reads as TGTGCCAGCAGCTCACCGGGACGGGGGACCTACGAGCAGTACTTC.

The V gene is TRBV6-4, the J gene TRBJ2-1; TRBD1 might be the D (6 bases). Germline V gene lookup returns CDR1 MRHNA and CDR2 SNTAGT. This CDR3 has 15 residues. Trimming left V 8 bases short and J 6 bases short, with 20 bases between. The CDR3 reads CASARDNLPVNEQFF. Here the CDR3 DNA reads TGTGCCAGCGCCCGGGACAACCTACCCGTCAATGAGCAGTTCTTC.

The rearrangement uses TRBV28 and TRBJ2-5; 10 bases are shared with TRBD2. The CDR3 length is 16 residues. The germline V gene encodes CDR1 MDHEN and CDR2 SYDVKM. Losses at the gene ends were 7 bases for V and 2 bases for J; bases not matched to a gene: 10. In DNA form, the CDR3 reads TGTGCCAGCACCCTGATAGCGGGAGGAACACAAGAGACCCAGTACTTC. It specifies CASTLIAGGTQETQYF.

The V and J genes are TRBV6-5 and TRBJ2-3, with TRBD2 matching over 9 bases. The CDR3 sequence is 16 residues long. Germline V gene lookup returns CDR1 MNHEY and CDR2 SVGAGI. Germline trimming cut 3 bases from V and 6 bases from J; bases unmatched to any gene: 10. CDR3 DNA sequence: TGTGCCAGCAGTTATGGTAGCGGGAGAGGGGGGGATACGCAGTATTTT. Translation gives CASSYGSGRGGDTQYF.

V gene TRBV7-6 combines with J gene TRBJ1-1, with D possibly matching TRBD1 (5 bases). The germline V gene has CDR1 SGHVS and CDR2 FNYEAQ. CDR3 size: 14 residues. V was shortened by 5 bases and J by 6 bases, with 16 bases between the two germline ends. As DNA, the CDR3 is TGTGCCAGCAGCCTAAATTCTCCACAGGCTGAAGCTTTCTTT. This codes for CASSLNSPQAEAFF.

V and J are TRBV28 and TRBJ1-2; 8 bases are a match to TRBD1. V was pared by 5 bases and J by 1 base, with 9 bases of the junction left unmatched. In germline, CDR1 is MDHEN, CDR2 SYDVKM. This CDR3 contains 16 residues. This CDR3 reads CASSPGDRPRNYGYTF. In DNA, the CDR3 is TGTGCCAGCAGTCCCGGGGACAGGCCCCGTAACTATGGCTACACCTTC.

This clone was seen only once. The chain recombines TRBV28 with TRBJ2-1; 7 bases are shared with TRBD2. Trimming cost V 6 bases and J 1 base; bases outside gene matches: 9. CDR3 length equals 16 residues. The germline V gene encodes CDR1 MDHEN and CDR2 SYDVKM. The CDR3 DNA is TGTGCCAGCAGCACCGGGGGAGCGGGATCCTACAATGAGCAGTTCTTC. Amino acid sequence: CASSTGGAGSYNEQFF. The full variable domain, with the rest looked up from reference TRBV28 and TRBJ2-1, is DVKVTQSSRYLVKRTGEKVFLECVQDMDHENMFWYRQDPGLGLRLIYFSYDVKMKEKGDIPEGYSVSREKKERFSLILESASTNQTSMYLCASSTGGAGSYNEQFFGPGTRLTVL.

This clone was seen only once. The chain employs TRBV7-9 and TRBJ1-2; 12 bases match TRBD1. The CDR3 consists of 16 residues. Germline trimming cut 5 bases from V and 6 bases from J; bases unmatched to any gene: 10. Germline V gives CDR1 SEHNR, CDR2 FQNEAQ (reference sequence). In DNA form, the CDR3 reads TGTGCCAGCAGCCTCTCCCCCGGGACAGGGGGCGATGGCTACACCTTC. This translates into CASSLSPGTGGDGYTF.

The chain recombines TRBV28 with TRBJ1-1; 8 bases agree with TRBD1. The CDR3 runs to 15 residues. Trimming cost V 0 bases and J 6 bases; bases outside gene matches: 6. Germline V gene data show CDR1 as MDHEN and CDR2 as SYDVKM. The CDR3 here is CASSLWEQGDAEAFF. The CDR3 DNA is TGTGCCAGCAGTTTATGGGAACAGGGGGACGCTGAAGCTTTCTTT.

The J gene is TRBJ1-3, the V gene TRBV30; TRBD1 aligns across 9 bases. With 2 bases clipped from V and 1 base from J, the junction kept 6 bases outside the gene matches. The CDR3 has 16 residues. The germline V gene encodes CDR1 GTSNPN and CDR2 SVGIG (reference sequence). The CDR3 reads CAWSTYRGLSGNTIYF. CDR3 DNA sequence: TGTGCCTGGAGTACCTACAGGGGGCTTTCTGGAAACACCATATATTTT.